The following is a TCR beta chain sequence with its context. The data belong to a study of T cells expressing NK-cell markers. From the 5' RACE reads, TCRdb lists one entry per CDR3 protein and no DNA. The sample totals about 440,000 distinct CDR3 sequences. CDR1 is DFQATT, CDR2 SNEGSKA, per germline (reference sequence). The CDR3 is 13 residues long. The chain employs TRBV20-1 and TRBJ1-5; TCRdb returns TRBD1, unconfirmable since there is no DNA. The receptor comes from a woman aged 18 to 69 in good health. Sequences were obtained from blood T cells: a sorted CD56 or NKG2C T cell subset, CD4+ or CD8+ T cells, or bulk PBMC T cells (not recorded which). The CDR3 is CSAATGAGQPQHF.